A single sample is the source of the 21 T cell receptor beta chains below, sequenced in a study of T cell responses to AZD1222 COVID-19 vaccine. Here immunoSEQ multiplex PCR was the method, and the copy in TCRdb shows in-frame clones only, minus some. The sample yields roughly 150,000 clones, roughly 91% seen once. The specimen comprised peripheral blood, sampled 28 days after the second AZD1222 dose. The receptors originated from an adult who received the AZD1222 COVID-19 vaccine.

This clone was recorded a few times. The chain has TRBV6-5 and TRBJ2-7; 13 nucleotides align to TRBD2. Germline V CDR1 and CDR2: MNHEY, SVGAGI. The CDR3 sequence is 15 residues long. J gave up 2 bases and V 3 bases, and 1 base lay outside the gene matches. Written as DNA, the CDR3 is TGTGCCAGCAGTTATACTAGCGGGGGGGCCTACGAGCAGTACTTC. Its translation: CASSYTSGGAYEQYF.

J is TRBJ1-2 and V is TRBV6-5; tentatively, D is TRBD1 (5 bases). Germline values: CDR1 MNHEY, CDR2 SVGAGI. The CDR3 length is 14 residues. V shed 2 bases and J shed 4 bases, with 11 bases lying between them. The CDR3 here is CASSYAGSAYGYTF. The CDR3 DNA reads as TGTGCCAGCAGTTACGCAGGGTCTGCCTATGGCTACACCTTC.

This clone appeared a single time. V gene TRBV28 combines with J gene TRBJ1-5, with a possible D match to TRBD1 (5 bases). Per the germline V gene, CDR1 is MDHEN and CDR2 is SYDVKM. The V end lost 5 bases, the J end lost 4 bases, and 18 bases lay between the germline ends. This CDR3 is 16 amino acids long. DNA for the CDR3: TGTGCCAGCAGTCTACACCGGGACGGCCTTAATCAGCCCCAGCATTTT. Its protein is CASSLHRDGLNQPQHF.

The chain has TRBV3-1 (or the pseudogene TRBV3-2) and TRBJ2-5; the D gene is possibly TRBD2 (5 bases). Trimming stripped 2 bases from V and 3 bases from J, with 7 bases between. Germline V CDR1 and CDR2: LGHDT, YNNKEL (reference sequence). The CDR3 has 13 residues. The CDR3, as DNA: TGTGCCAGCAGCCAACGGGGAAAAGAGACCCAGTACTTC. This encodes CASSQRGKETQYF.

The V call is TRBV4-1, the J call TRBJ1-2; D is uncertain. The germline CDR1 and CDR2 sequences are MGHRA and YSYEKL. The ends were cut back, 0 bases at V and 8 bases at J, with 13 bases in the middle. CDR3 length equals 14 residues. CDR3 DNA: TGCGCCAGCAGCCAAGATCGGAACGGTCTCGGCTACACCTTC. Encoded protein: CASSQDRNGLGYTF.

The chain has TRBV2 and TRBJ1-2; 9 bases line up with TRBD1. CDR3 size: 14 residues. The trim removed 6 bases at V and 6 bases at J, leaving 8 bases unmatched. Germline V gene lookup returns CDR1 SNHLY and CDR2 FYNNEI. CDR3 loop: CASSRDRDIHGYTF. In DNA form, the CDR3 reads TGTGCCAGCAGCCGGGACAGGGATATCCATGGCTACACCTTC.

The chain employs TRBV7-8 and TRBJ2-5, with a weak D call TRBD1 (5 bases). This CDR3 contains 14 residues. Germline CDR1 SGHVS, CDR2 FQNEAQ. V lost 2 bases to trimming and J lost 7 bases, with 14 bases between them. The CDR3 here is CASSLRQTSGTQYF. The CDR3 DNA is TGTGCCAGCAGCTTACGACAGACCTCGGGGACCCAGTACTTC.

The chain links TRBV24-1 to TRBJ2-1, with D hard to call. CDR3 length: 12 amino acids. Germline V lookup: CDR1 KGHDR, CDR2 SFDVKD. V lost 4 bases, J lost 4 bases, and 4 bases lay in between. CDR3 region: CATSEPYNEQFF. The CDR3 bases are TGTGCCACCAGTGAACCATACAATGAGCAGTTCTTC.

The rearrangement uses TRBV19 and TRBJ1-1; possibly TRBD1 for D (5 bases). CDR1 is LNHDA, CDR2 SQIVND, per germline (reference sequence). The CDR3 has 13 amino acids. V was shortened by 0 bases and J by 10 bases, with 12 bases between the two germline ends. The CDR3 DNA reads TGTGCCAGTAGTATAGAAGGGCAGGGAGGAGCTTTCTTT. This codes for CASSIEGQGGAFF.

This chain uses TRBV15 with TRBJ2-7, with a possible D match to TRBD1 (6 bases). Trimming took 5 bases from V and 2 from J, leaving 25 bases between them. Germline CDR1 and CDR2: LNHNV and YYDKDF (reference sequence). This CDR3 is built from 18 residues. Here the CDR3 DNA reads TGTGCCACCAGCTCCCCTGGTGGGCACAGGGAAGGGGCCTACGAGCAGTACTTC. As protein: CATSSPGGHREGAYEQYF.

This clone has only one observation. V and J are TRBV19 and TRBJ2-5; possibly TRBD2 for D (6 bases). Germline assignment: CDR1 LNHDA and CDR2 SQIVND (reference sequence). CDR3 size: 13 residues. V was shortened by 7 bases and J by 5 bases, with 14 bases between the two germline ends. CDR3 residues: CASTPSGEETQYF. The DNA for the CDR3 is TGTGCCAGTACTCCCTCGGGGGAGGAGACCCAGTACTTC.

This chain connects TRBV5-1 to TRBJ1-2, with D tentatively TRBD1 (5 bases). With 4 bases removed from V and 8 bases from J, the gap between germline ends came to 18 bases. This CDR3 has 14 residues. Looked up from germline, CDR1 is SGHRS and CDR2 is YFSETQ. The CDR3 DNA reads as TGCGCCAGCAGCGAAAGACAGACATTTCGAGGCTACACCTTC. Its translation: CASSERQTFRGYTF.

CDR3 DNA sequence: TGTGCCAGCAGGCCGGGACTAGCGGGAGAGGGTGAGCAGTTCTTC. It specifies CASRPGLAGEGEQFF. The V and J genes are TRBV4-2 and TRBJ2-1; TRBD2 agrees at 14 bases. Germline-derived CDR1 and CDR2 are LGHNA and YNFKEQ. This CDR3 region has 15 residues. V was pared by 6 bases and J by 9 bases, with 7 bases of the junction left unmatched.

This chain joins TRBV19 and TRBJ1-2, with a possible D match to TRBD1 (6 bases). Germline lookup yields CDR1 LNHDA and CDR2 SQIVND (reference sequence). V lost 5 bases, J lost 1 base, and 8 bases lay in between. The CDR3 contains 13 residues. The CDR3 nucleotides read TGTGCCAGTAGTGTGGACAGTAACTATGGCTACACCTTC. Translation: CASSVDSNYGYTF.

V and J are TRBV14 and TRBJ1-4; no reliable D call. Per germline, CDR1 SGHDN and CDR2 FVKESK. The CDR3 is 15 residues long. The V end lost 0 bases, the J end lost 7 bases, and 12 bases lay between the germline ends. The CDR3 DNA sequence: TGTGCCAGCAGCCAAGAAACTTCGGGTGTTGAAAAACTGTTTTTT. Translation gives CASSQETSGVEKLFF.

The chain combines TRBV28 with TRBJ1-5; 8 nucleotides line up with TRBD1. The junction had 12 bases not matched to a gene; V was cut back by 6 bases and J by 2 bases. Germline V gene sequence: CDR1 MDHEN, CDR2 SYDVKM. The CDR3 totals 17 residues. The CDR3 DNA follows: TGTGCCAGCAGCACCGGGACAGGCCTACTTGGCAATCAGCCCCAGCATTTT. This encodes CASSTGTGLLGNQPQHF.

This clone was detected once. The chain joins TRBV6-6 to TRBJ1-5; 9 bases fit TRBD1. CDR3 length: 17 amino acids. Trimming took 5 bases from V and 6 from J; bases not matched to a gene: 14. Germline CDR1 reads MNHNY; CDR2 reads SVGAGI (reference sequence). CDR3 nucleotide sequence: TGTGCCAGCAGTCCGCGACAGGGGGGATGGTCCGGTCAGCCCCAGCATTTT. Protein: CASSPRQGGWSGQPQHF.

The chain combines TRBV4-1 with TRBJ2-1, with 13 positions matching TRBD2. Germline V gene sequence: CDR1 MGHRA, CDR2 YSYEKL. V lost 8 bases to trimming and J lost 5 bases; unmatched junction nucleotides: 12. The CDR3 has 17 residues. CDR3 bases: TGCGCCAGCCGCAAGCTCACACTAGCGGGAGGGCACAATGAGCAGTTCTTC. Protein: CASRKLTLAGGHNEQFF.

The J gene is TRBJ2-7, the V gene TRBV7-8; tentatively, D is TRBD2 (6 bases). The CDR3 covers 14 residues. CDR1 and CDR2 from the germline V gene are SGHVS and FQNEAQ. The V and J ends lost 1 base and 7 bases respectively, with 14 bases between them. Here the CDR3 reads CASSLVQWGEEQYF. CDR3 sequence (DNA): TGTGCCAGCAGCTTAGTACAGTGGGGGGAGGAGCAGTACTTC.

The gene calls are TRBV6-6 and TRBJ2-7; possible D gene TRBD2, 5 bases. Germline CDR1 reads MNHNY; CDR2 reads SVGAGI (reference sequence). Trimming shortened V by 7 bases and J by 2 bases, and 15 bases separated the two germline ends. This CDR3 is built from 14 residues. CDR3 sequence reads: CASNPEGFAYEQYF. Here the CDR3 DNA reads TGTGCCAGCAATCCTGAGGGCTTCGCCTACGAGCAGTACTTC.

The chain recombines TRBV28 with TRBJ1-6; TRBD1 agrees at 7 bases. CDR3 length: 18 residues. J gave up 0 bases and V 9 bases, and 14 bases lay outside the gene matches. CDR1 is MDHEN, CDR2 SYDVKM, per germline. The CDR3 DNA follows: TGTGCCAGTGAAGGGGGCCAGTTTTGGAACTCCTATAATTCACCCCTCCACTTT. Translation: CASEGGQFWNSYNSPLHF.